This T cell receptor beta chain was found in a study of blood T cell repertoires in COVID-19 (dated by TCRdb to 2018 to 2021). Concerning the study at large: Samples covering the acute and convalescent phases of COVID-19 were provided by collaborators in the United States, Italy and Spain. The prospective study material was composed of cDNA or gDNA derived from T cells, B-cell-depleted T cells, or PBMCs. Deeply sampled blood TCRbeta repertoires from subjects exposed to, actively infected with, or recovered from COVID-19 were included in the dataset. The repertoires were made available in a free public database intended to serve as a resource for research on the immune response to SARS-CoV-2. Samples were obtained from the ongoing ImmuneRACE study (first 160 participants) and from 1,254 subjects provided by 6 global collaborators. Sample metadata almost always included a de-identified subject ID, COVID-19 status, age in years and sex. Where available, HLA class I and class II types were taken from metadata supplied by the sample provider and were not determined by assay-based typing.

Collaborating institutions collected whole blood in K2EDTA tubes following their own protocols. For TCRbeta analysis, collaborator samples were shipped as frozen whole blood, as isolated PBMCs, or as DNA extracted from either sample type. Note on this clone: It lacks a known antigen. The input lacks base qualities; no much larger clone sits a single base away.

Overall study outcomes, separate from this receptor: The quantity of clinical and demographic metadata differed by source and by participant and was supplied without curation.

TCRbeta CDR3 regions were amplified from genomic DNA by means of the immunoSEQ Assay, a bias-controlled multiplex PCR. In the original analysis: Within the assay, amplification of reference gene primers was used to estimate how many nucleated cells each sample contained. To quantify the absolute abundance of each unique TCRbeta CDR3 rearrangement, sequence reads were collapsed and filtered. For each sample, productive Simpson clonality was calculated by taking the square root of Simpson's diversity index across productive rearrangements. Sourced from immuneACCESS, this table was stored by TCRdb with only in-frame sequences that have V and J called. A share of the clones is absent; for the studies checked, an unresolved V gene accounts for under half, and the remainder has no known explanation. V, J and clone size are those of that table, while D and trimming were read from the DNA. Within this sample are hundreds of thousands of clones, with roughly 80% of them counted one time only. More than 9% of the sample rests with the top ten.

From cysteine to phenylalanine, the CDR3 is 13 amino acids long. Only the CDR3 DNA is retained, 39 bases long and in frame from the first base. CDR1 SEHNR and CDR2 FQNEAQ are derived from the germline V gene (reference sequence). V gives up 5 bases and J gives up 4 bases, and the segment between their germline ends measures 11 bases. The origin of this receptor is a woman over 75 with acute or convalescent COVID-19. Recombination linked TRBV7-9 to TRBJ1-2, with TRBD1 as a weak D call on 5 bases. Sequencing was carried out using peripheral blood. The nucleotide sequence is given as TGTGCCAGCAGCCAACAGGATTTCTATGGCTACACCTTC. Translated, this gives CASSQQDFYGYTF. Outside the CDR3, residues come from the reference TRBV7-9 and TRBJ1-2 proteins, so the full variable domain is: DTGVSQNPRHKITKRGQNVTFRCDPISEHNRLYWYRQTLGQGPEFLTYFQNEAQLEKSRLLSDRFSAERPKGSFSTLEIQRTEQGDSAMYLCASSQQDFYGYTFGSGTRLTVV.